These 13 T cell receptor beta chains originate from one sample sequenced in a study of blood T cell repertoires in COVID-19. Assay used: immunoSEQ multiplex PCR; TCRdb lists only in-frame clones, some missing. This table has under 450,000 clones, 81% appearing once. Sequencing used peripheral blood. These TCRs come from a human donor with acute or convalescent COVID-19. The donor label of this sample is uncertain.

The chain carries TRBV11-3 and TRBJ2-5; D is undetermined. CDR1 is SGHNT and CDR2 is YENEEA in the germline V gene. The germline V and J ends were trimmed by 1 base and 5 bases, with 8 bases remaining between them. This CDR3 has 13 residues. The CDR3 is CASSLVRSETQYF. The DNA of the CDR3 is TGTGCCAGCAGCTTAGTGAGGTCGGAGACCCAGTACTTC.

The chain combines TRBV6-5 with TRBJ1-1; tentative D call: TRBD1 (6 bases). Per the germline V gene, CDR1 is MNHEY and CDR2 is SVGAGI. V gave up 6 bases and J gave up 0 bases, with 11 bases separating them. The CDR3 loop spans 14 amino acids. This CDR3 reads CASRAGTLNTEAFF. The CDR3 DNA is TGTGCCAGCAGAGCCGGGACACTGAACACTGAAGCTTTCTTT.

This clone occurred a few times. CDR3 DNA sequence: TGTGCCAGCAGCGTAGCAGGGGCGGACACCGGGGAGCTGTTTTTT. It yields the protein CASSVAGADTGELFF. J is TRBJ2-2 and V is TRBV9, with a weak D call TRBD1 (6 bases). Germline-derived CDR1 and CDR2 are SGDLS and YYNGEE. The CDR3 extends over 15 amino acids. V dropped 0 bases and J dropped 3 bases, with 9 bases sitting between them. Full variable domain (rest looked up from reference TRBV9 and TRBJ2-2): DSGVTQTPKHLITATGQRVTLRCSPRSGDLSVYWYQQSLDQGLQFLIQYYNGEERAKGNILERFSAQQFPDLHSELNLSSLELGDSALYFCASSVAGADTGELFFGEGSRLTVL.

The chain recombines TRBV2 with TRBJ1-2, with 7 positions matching TRBD1. Per the germline V gene, CDR1 is SNHLY and CDR2 is FYNNEI. The CDR3 runs 13 residues. The trim removed 4 bases at V and 7 bases at J, leaving 6 bases unmatched. The CDR3 region has the DNA TGTGCCAGCAGTGCAGACAGGGTGGTTGGCTACACCTTC. The encoded protein is CASSADRVVGYTF.

The V call is TRBV24-1, the J call TRBJ1-5; no clear D. The V end was cut by 2 bases, the J end by 4 bases, with 8 bases between. Germline assignment: CDR1 KGHDR and CDR2 SFDVKD. The length of the CDR3 is 14 residues. The CDR3 is CATSDYSRNQPQHF. In nucleotides, the CDR3 is TGTGCCACCAGTGATTACTCGAGAAATCAGCCCCAGCATTTT.

Turning to this clone: The identical CDR3 is also encoded by other nucleotide sequences in the sample. V and J are TRBV7-9 and TRBJ2-7; 9 nucleotides match TRBD1. This CDR3 region has 14 residues. With 5 bases clipped from V and 2 bases from J, the junction kept 4 bases outside the gene matches. Germline loops: CDR1 SEHNR, CDR2 FQNEAQ (reference sequence). The CDR3 coding sequence is TGTGCCAGCAGCCCTGGGACAGGGACCTACGAGCAGTACTTC. Translation gives CASSPGTGTYEQYF.

This chain uses TRBV3-1 (or the pseudogene TRBV3-2) with TRBJ2-7; D is possibly TRBD1 (6 bases). The CDR3 length is 14 residues. V was clipped by 8 bases and J by 3 bases, with 17 bases between them. Germline V lookup: CDR1 LGHDT, CDR2 YNNKEL (reference sequence). CDR3 nucleotides: TGTGCCAGCGGCAAATCGACAGGATTCTACGAGCAGTACTTC. Residues: CASGKSTGFYEQYF.

The genes are TRBV7-2 and TRBJ2-7, with 10 bases identical to TRBD1. With V trimmed by 5 bases and J by 9 bases, 7 bases remained unmatched. This CDR3 contains 13 residues. Germline CDR1 and CDR2: SGHTA and FQGNSA. DNA for the CDR3: TGTGCCAGCAGCCTATGGGACAGGGGTGCGCAGTACTTC. Amino acids: CASSLWDRGAQYF.

The V call is TRBV7-8, the J call TRBJ2-7; the D is unclear. V was cut by 6 bases and J by 0 bases, with 21 bases left in between. This CDR3 spans 17 amino acids. The germline V gene encodes CDR1 SGHVS and CDR2 FQNEAQ. CDR3 sequence reads: CASSYGFASKSSYEQYF. In nucleotides, the CDR3 is TGTGCCAGCAGTTACGGTTTCGCGTCGAAAAGCTCCTACGAGCAGTACTTC.

This rearrangement joins TRBV4-1 to TRBJ1-2; 9 bases match TRBD1. Germline trimming cut 4 bases from V and 2 bases from J; bases unmatched to any gene: 8. This CDR3 region has 16 residues. Germline CDR1 is MGHRA and CDR2 is YSYEKL. In DNA form, the CDR3 reads TGCGCCAGCAGCCCCCGTGGGACAGGGAGGAACTATGGCTACACCTTC. Its protein product is CASSPRGTGRNYGYTF.

This rearrangement joins TRBV3-1 (or the pseudogene TRBV3-2) to TRBJ1-2, with 7 positions matching TRBD1. The CDR3 is made up of 13 amino acids. Germline trimming cut 6 bases from V and 8 bases from J; bases unmatched to any gene: 9. Germline loops: CDR1 LGHDT, CDR2 YNNKEL (reference sequence). Written as DNA, the CDR3 is TGTGCCAGCAGTCAAAACAGGGGAACGGGCTACACCTTC. Protein product: CASSQNRGTGYTF.

V usage is TRBV6-2 or TRBV6-3 and J usage is TRBJ1-1; D gene uncertain. From germline, CDR1 is MNHEY and CDR2 SVGEGT. The CDR3 length is 15 residues. With 5 bases removed from V and 4 bases from J, the gap between germline ends came to 17 bases. For the CDR3, the DNA is TGTGCCAGCAGTGACGCGGGCCACGTTAGCACTGAAGCTTTCTTT. The encoded protein is CASSDAGHVSTEAFF.

The chain couples TRBV7-9 to TRBJ2-1; D is undetermined. Looked up from germline, CDR1 is SEHNR and CDR2 is FQNEAQ (reference sequence). V shed 2 bases and J shed 9 bases, with 11 bases lying between them. The CDR3 loop spans 13 amino acids. The CDR3 region is CASSLTPSSEQFF. CDR3 nucleotide sequence: TGTGCCAGCAGCTTAACCCCATCTAGTGAGCAGTTCTTC.